The clone carrying this TCR beta chain was observed a few times. This entry is derived from a study of T-cell reconstitution after alpha-beta-depleted transplantation in children. Library preparation (for TCRbeta) was performed with unique molecular identifiers. MiXCR was run by TCRdb on the PCR reads, yielding one entry per CDR3 protein. The sample lists around 400,000 distinct CDR3 sequences, approximately 11% occurring once. The CDR3 extends over 13 amino acids. Trimming shortened V by 6 bases and J by 10 bases, and 16 bases separated the two germline ends. CDR1 is MNHNS and CDR2 is SASEGT in the germline V gene.

Sequences were derived from PBMCs from the stem cell graft donor, sampled from the stem cell graft. The receptor was isolated from a human donor who donated a stem cell graft to a child with acute myeloid leukemia. J is TRBJ2-1 and V is TRBV6-1; TRBD1 might be the D (5 bases). The CDR3 DNA reads as TGTGCCAGCAGCTTTTCCAGGGTCGGGGAGCAGTTCTTC. It specifies CASSFSRVGEQFF.